What follows are 16 T cell receptor beta chains derived from one specimen sequenced in a study of T cell repertoires in cytomegalovirus infection. TCRdb analysed the reads with MiXCR anew, one entry per CDR3 protein. Of around 490,000 distinct CDR3 sequences listed, approximately 25% are singletons. Sequencing used PBMCs. The receptors were sampled from a human donor in good health (CMV status not recorded). Some clones in this sample may be carry-over from other donors' samples.

The rearrangement joins TRBV2 to TRBJ2-2; 14 nucleotides align to TRBD2. Losses at the gene ends were 4 bases for V and 5 bases for J; bases not matched to a gene: 9. The CDR3 runs to 18 residues. Germline-derived CDR1 and CDR2 are SNHLY and FYNNEI. The CDR3 spells CASSGTGTSGSWTGELFF. The CDR3 DNA reads as TGTGCCAGCAGTGGAACCGGGACTAGCGGGAGTTGGACCGGGGAGCTGTTTTTT.

The chain links TRBV2 to TRBJ2-7; D is perhaps TRBD1 (6 bases). Germline loops: CDR1 SNHLY, CDR2 FYNNEI. V was pared by 2 bases and J by 3 bases, with 11 bases between. The CDR3 has 14 residues. The CDR3 DNA reads TGTGCCAGCAGTGAACAGGGGCAGCTCTACGAGCAGTACTTC. This codes for CASSEQGQLYEQYF.

This rearrangement joins TRBV4-2 to TRBJ2-1; D ambiguous. The germline V and J ends were trimmed by 1 base and 5 bases, with 9 bases remaining between them. This CDR3 has 14 amino acids. Germline V gene data show CDR1 as LGHNA and CDR2 as YNFKEQ. The CDR3 nucleotides read TGTGCCAGCAGCCAAGGCGAGATGCACAATGAGCAGTTCTTC. Translation: CASSQGEMHNEQFF.

The chain uses TRBV6-2 or TRBV6-3 and TRBJ2-7; no reliable D call. Trimming removed 2 bases at V and 4 bases at J, with 9 bases between. This CDR3 contains 13 residues. CDR1 is MNHEY, CDR2 SVGEGT, per germline. The CDR3 DNA is TGTGCCAGCAGTTACGGGTATAGGTACGAGCAGTACTTC. Protein product: CASSYGYRYEQYF.

This chain connects TRBV7-2 to TRBJ1-5; D perhaps matches TRBD1 (6 bases). Germline-derived CDR1 and CDR2 are SGHTA and FQGNSA. The CDR3 consists of 13 residues. Trimming removed 8 bases from V and 5 bases from J, with 13 bases in between. The CDR3 DNA follows: TGTGCCAGCGCCCGGACAGTTGATCAGCCCCAGCATTTT. Its protein product is CASARTVDQPQHF.

In this sample, this clonotype turned up a few times. The rearrangement joins TRBV3-1 to TRBJ2-3; D perhaps matches TRBD2 (5 bases). CDR3 size: 15 residues. The germline V gene has CDR1 LGHDT and CDR2 YNNKEL (reference sequence). The V and J ends lost 0 bases and 6 bases respectively, with 13 bases between them. The CDR3 nucleotides are TGTGCCAGCAGCCAAGATCGGGCCCGGAGGGATACGCAGTATTTT. Its protein is CASSQDRARRDTQYF.

Only a few counts were recorded for this clonotype. This sequence joins TRBV7-9 and TRBJ1-1, with D possibly TRBD1 on 6 matching bases. V was shortened by 0 bases and J by 2 bases, with 16 bases between the two germline ends. This CDR3 spans 17 amino acids. From germline, CDR1 is SEHNR and CDR2 FQNEAQ (reference sequence). CDR3 coding DNA: TGTGCCAGCAGCTTAGCGGGCAGGGGCGTTGTTAACACTGAAGCTTTCTTT. It is translated as CASSLAGRGVVNTEAFF. The full variable domain, completed using reference TRBV7-9 and TRBJ1-1, is DTGVSQNPRHKITKRGQNVTFRCDPISEHNRLYWYRQTLGQGPEFLTYFQNEAQLEKSRLLSDRFSAERPKGSFSTLEIQRTEQGDSAMYLCASSLAGRGVVNTEAFFGQGTRLTVV.

V is TRBV29-1 and J is TRBJ2-1; tentatively, D is TRBD2 (6 bases). From germline, CDR1 is SQVTM and CDR2 ANQGSEA. Trimming left V 8 bases short and J 4 bases short, with 21 bases between. The CDR3 covers 15 residues. The CDR3 region is CSIPWVADGYNEQFF. The CDR3 DNA reads TGCAGCATCCCCTGGGTAGCGGATGGGTACAATGAGCAGTTCTTC.

This clonotype has more than one count but fewer than ten. The genes are TRBV3-1 and TRBJ2-3; 7 bases map to TRBD2. The trim removed 1 base at V and 0 bases at J, leaving 4 bases unmatched. CDR3 length: 16 amino acids. Germline V gives CDR1 LGHDT, CDR2 YNNKEL (reference sequence). The CDR3 sequence is CASSQVYSGSTDTQYF. CDR3 in DNA: TGTGCCAGCAGCCAAGTGTATAGCGGGAGCACAGATACGCAGTATTTT.

This clonotype was counted only a few times. V gene TRBV12-5 combines with J gene TRBJ2-3; tentative D call: TRBD2 (6 bases). In germline, CDR1 is LGHNT, CDR2 FRNRAP. Trimming removed 1 base from V and 0 bases from J, with 14 bases in between. The CDR3 is made up of 17 amino acids. As DNA, the CDR3 is TGTGCTAGTGGTTTGGGTACGGGGCTAGCGAGCACAGATACGCAGTATTTT. Translation: CASGLGTGLASTDTQYF. The variable domain in full, completed from reference TRBV12-5 and TRBJ2-3, reads DARVTQTPRHKVTEMGQEVTMRCQPILGHNTVFWYRQTMMQGLELLAYFRNRAPLDDSGMPKDRFSAEMPDATLATLKIQPSEPRDSAVYFCASGLGTGLASTDTQYFGPGTRLTVL.

The gene calls are TRBV20-1 and TRBJ2-1, with D tentatively TRBD2 (5 bases). This CDR3 has 14 amino acids. The germline V and J ends were trimmed by 5 bases and 0 bases, with 11 bases remaining between them. The germline CDR1 and CDR2 sequences are DFQATT and SNEGSKA (reference sequence). The CDR3 nucleotides are TGCAGTGCTGTTAGCGAGAGCTCCTACAATGAGCAGTTCTTC. This sequence encodes CSAVSESSYNEQFF.

This clonotype was observed a handful of times. The chain carries TRBV12-3 or TRBV12-4 and TRBJ2-6; 7 bases fit TRBD1. The V and J ends lost 2 bases and 0 bases, in that order; junction bases with no gene match: 4. The CDR3 is 17 amino acids. The DNA for the CDR3 is TGTGCCAGCAGTTTAATTAGGACAGGCTCTGGGGCCAACGTCCTGACTTTC. Translation gives CASSLIRTGSGANVLTF.

At least ten counts were recorded for this clonotype. V usage is TRBV7-2 and J usage is TRBJ2-5, with D perhaps TRBD2 (5 bases). Germline V gene sequence: CDR1 SGHTA, CDR2 FQGNSA. Trimming left V 3 bases short and J 5 bases short, with 13 bases between. The CDR3 runs 14 residues. CDR3 bases: TGTGCCAGCAGCTTTGAGGGAGTGGGTGAGACCCAGTACTTC. Its protein is CASSFEGVGETQYF.

In its sample, this clonotype was seen many times. The chain links TRBV28 to TRBJ2-3; 8 nucleotides align to TRBD2. Per the germline V gene, CDR1 is MDHEN and CDR2 is SYDVKM. The V segment lost 3 bases and the J segment 0 bases; nucleotides outside the gene matches: 17. This CDR3 has 20 residues. The CDR3 nucleotides are TGTGCCAGCAGTTTTGGGGCTAGCGGGTCCATCCTCTCTAGCACAGATACGCAGTATTTT. Protein sequence: CASSFGASGSILSSTDTQYF.

This clonotype came up a few times. The chain links TRBV9 to TRBJ2-3; perhaps TRBD2 as D (6 bases). This CDR3 region has 15 residues. The V gene's germline CDR1 is SGDLS and CDR2 YYNGEE. V lost 0 bases and J 8 bases, leaving 16 bases between the germline ends. CDR3 in amino acids: CASSVEGTPGGTQYF. CDR3 DNA sequence: TGTGCCAGCAGCGTAGAGGGGACTCCAGGCGGTACGCAGTATTTT.

This clonotype was seen only a few times. The chain uses TRBV28 and TRBJ1-1; no definite D call. The V end was cut by 3 bases, the J end by 8 bases, with 10 bases between. The CDR3 runs to 12 residues. CDR1 is MDHEN and CDR2 is SYDVKM in the germline V gene. CDR3 nucleotides: TGTGCCAGCAGTTTGAGCCCCGCCGAAGCTTTCTTT. Translation: CASSLSPAEAFF.